This TCR beta chain was recovered during a study of OX40 agonist ivuxolimab in advanced cancers. On the study more broadly: At doses from 0.01 to 10 mg/kg, patients were given intravenous ivuxolimab every 2 weeks. Subjects had a mean age of about 61 years, with a range of about 23 to 79; about 83% were male.

The germline V gene has CDR1 SGHNT and CDR2 YYREEE (reference sequence). The CDR3 is 14 residues long. The J segment lost 4 bases and the V segment lost 3 bases, leaving 2 bases of the junction unmatched. Some clones are missing from TCRdb's copy, which holds only in-frame ones; the method was immunoSEQ multiplex PCR. The table has around 68,000 clones, approximately 89% seen once. To note about this clone: Antigen: not known.

Study conclusions and caveats: Doses of 0.1 to 3.0 mg/kg were accompanied by clonal expansion of CD4+ and CD8+ blood T cells by week 6. Part of the nonresponder group also had normalized T-cell clonal expansion that was low.

This chain connects TRBV5-4 to TRBJ1-1; 11 bases fit TRBD1. Here the sequenced sample was CD4+ or CD8+ T cells sorted from blood, taken in a trial of the OX40 agonist ivuxolimab. The source of this sequence is an adult with an advanced solid tumor such as melanoma, head and neck, liver or kidney cancer. CDR3: CASSSGTGGTEAFF. The CDR3 nucleotides are TGTGCCAGCAGCTCCGGGACAGGGGGCACTGAAGCTTTCTTT.